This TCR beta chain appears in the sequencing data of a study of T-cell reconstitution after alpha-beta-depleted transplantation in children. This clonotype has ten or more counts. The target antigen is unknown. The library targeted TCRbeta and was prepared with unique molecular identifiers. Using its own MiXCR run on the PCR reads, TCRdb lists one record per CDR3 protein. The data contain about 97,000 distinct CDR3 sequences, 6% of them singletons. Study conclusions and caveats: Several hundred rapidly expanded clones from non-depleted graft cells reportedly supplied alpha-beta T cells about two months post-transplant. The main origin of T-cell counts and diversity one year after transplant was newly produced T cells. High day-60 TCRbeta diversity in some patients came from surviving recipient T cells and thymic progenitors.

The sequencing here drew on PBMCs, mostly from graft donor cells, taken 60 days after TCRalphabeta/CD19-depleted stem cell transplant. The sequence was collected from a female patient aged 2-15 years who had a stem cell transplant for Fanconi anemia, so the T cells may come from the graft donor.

CDR3 residues: CSAEAGFTDTQYF. DNA of the CDR3: TGCAGTGCTGAAGCGGGGTTCACAGATACGCAGTATTTT. The V gene is TRBV20-1, the J gene TRBJ2-3; 7 nucleotides match TRBD2. The CDR3 consists of 13 residues. Per germline, CDR1 DFQATT and CDR2 SNEGSKA (reference sequence). V gave up 5 bases and J gave up 2 bases; unmatched junction bases: 4.